This is a list of T cell receptor beta chains from one sample in a study of cytomegalovirus exposure and HLA in healthy donors. Sequenced by immunoSEQ multiplex PCR; TCRdb stores in-frame clones only, minus some. Seen here are about 180,000 clones, more than 70% observed once, and the top ten hold around 0.96%. Sample: PBMCs. The receptor set was obtained from a man aged 25 to 45 in good health and CMV-seronegative. Both conserved end residues are trimmed from each CDR3.

>TRBJ1-1|TRBV18
ASSPGGLMNTEAF
>NA|TRBV6-5
ASTATGLNEQY
>TRBJ2-3|TRBV5-6
ASSELAGSTDTQY
>TRBJ2-5|TRBV5-1
ASSQAPRGLQETQY
>TRBJ2-7|TRBV18
ASSPETGYGDEQY
>TRBJ2-7|TRBV19
ASSFRDRDDEQY
>TRBJ1-2|TRBV7-8
ASSLYGTGYGYT
>TRBJ2-7|TRBV18
ASSPAAEVTYEQY
>TRBJ2-5|TRBV7-6
ASSLGGTSVQETQY
>TRBJ1-5|TRBV28
ASHREYSNQPQH
>TRBJ2-7|TRBV6-1
ASSEAAWGVKAYEQY
>TRBJ1-1|TRBV15
ATSRAGIGSTEAF
>TRBJ2-2|TRBV5-1
ASSWVSSNTGELF
>TRBJ2-3|TRBV6-6
ASSSTGPTQY
>TRBJ1-2|TRBV5-1
ASSLDGMWDSHYGYT
>TRBJ2-5|TRBV15
ATSRDNWVQSQEETQY
>TRBJ1-1|TRBV2
ASRSSLGRRGLNTEAF
>TRBJ2-5|TRBV7-9
ASSNTLTGMETQY
>TRBJ1-5|TRBV5-3
ARSLGRGQGHNQPQH
>TRBJ2-6|TRBV11-3
ASSSSGGSAGANVLT
>TRBJ2-7|TRBV19
ASSKQGAEYEQY
>TRBJ1-6|TRBV28
ASTPLLPNNSPLH
>TRBJ2-1|TRBV10-3
AISESRASGDNNEQF
>TRBJ2-2|TRBV10-2
ASRGLAGGPGTGELF
>TRBJ1-5|TRBV27
ASSPRQGWNSNQPQH
>TRBJ2-5|TRBV10-1
ASGTGETQY
>TRBJ1-5|TRBV19
ASSIGGPSNQPQH
>TRBJ2-2|TRBV10-3
AISKGGDTGELF
>TRBJ1-2|TRBV19
ASSIMRQGDDGKYGYT
>TRBJ2-5|TRBV2
ARALDSRGETQY
>TRBJ2-7|TRBV27
ASSFDQGPSYEQY
>TRBJ2-5|TRBV19
ASSISIRGAGRETQY
>TRBJ2-1|TRBV29-1
SVEFGQGANEQF
>TRBJ1-6|TRBV7-9
ASSLGQGNNSPLH
>TRBJ2-2|TRBV10-1
ASSDFGASTGELF
>TRBJ2-1|TRBV27
ASSLLAGYNEQF
>TRBJ2-1|TRBV13
ASLPASLYNEQF
>TRBJ2-1|TRBV2
ASSATNNEQF
>TRBJ1-1|TRBV2
ASSASENTEAF
>TRBJ2-7|TRBV27
ASSFGTSGVYEQY
>TRBJ2-5|TRBV2
ASSELGEASQETQY
>TRBJ2-2|TRBV6-4
ASSGFAYPNTGELF
>TRBJ2-1|TRBV7-7
ASSLTPGTSAYNEQF
>TRBJ2-1|TRBV2
ASSASVSSGGGEQF
>TRBJ1-1|TRBV9
ASNREGLTEAF
>TRBJ1-3|TRBV14
ASSGTTGNTIY
>TRBJ2-5|TRBV29-1
SVRGLAGVGETQY
>TRBJ1-6|TRBV5-1
ASSPRQGVSPLH
>TRBJ1-6|TRBV28
ASSERTGPYSPLH
>TRBJ2-1|TRBV25-1
ASSGPGLAVYNEQF